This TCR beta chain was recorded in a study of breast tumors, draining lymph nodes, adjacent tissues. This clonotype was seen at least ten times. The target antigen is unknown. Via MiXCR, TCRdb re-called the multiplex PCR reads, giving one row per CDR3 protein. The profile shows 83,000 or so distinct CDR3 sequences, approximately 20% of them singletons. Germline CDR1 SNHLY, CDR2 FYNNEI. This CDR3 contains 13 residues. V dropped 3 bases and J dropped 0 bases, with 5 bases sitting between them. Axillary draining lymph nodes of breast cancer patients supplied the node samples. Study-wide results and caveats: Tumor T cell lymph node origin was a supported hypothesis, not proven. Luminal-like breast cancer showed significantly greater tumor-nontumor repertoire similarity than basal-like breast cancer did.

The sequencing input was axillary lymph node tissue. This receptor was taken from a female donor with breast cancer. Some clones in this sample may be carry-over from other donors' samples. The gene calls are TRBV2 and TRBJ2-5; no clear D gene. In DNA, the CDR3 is TGTGCCAGCAGTGACAGAAACCAAGAGACCCAGTACTTC. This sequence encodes CASSDRNQETQYF.